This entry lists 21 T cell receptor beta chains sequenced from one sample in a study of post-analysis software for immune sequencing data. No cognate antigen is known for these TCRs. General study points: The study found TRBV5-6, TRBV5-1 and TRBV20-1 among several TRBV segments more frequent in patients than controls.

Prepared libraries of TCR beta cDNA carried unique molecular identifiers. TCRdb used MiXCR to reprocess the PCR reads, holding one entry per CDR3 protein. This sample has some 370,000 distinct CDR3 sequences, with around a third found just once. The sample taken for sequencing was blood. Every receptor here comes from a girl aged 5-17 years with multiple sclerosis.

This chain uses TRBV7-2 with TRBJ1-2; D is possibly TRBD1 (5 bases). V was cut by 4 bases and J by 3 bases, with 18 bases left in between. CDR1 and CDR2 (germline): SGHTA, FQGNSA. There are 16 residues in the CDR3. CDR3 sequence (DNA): TGTGCCAGCAGCTCAGCAGGGTCTGGCCCTTACTATGGCTACACCTTC. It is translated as CASSSAGSGPYYGYTF.

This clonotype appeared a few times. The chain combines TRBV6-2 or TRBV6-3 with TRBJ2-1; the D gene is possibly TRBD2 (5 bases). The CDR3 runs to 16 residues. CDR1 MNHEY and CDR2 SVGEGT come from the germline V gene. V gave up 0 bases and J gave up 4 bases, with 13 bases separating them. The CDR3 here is CASSYSLSRGYNEQFF. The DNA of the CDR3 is TGTGCCAGCAGTTACTCGTTGAGCCGGGGTTACAATGAGCAGTTCTTC.

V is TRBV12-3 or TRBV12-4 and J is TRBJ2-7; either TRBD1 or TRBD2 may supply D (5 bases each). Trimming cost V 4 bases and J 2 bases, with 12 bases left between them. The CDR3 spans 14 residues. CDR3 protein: CASSYAGTTYEQYF. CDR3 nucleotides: TGTGCCAGCAGTTACGCAGGGACCACCTACGAGCAGTACTTC.

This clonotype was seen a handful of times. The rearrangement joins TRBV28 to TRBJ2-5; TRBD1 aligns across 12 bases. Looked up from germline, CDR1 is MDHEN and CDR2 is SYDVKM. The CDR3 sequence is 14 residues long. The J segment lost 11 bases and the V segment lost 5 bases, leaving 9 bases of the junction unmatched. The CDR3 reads CASSLGQGAREQYF. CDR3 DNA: TGTGCCAGCAGTCTGGGACAGGGGGCGCGTGAGCAGTACTTC.

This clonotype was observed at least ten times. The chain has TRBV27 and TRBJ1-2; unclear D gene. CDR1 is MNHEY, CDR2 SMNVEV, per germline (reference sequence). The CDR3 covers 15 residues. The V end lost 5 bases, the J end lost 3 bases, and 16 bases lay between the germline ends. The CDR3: CASSMKFGTHYGYTF. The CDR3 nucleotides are TGTGCCAGCAGTATGAAGTTTGGCACGCACTATGGCTACACCTTC.

CDR3 nucleotides: TGTGCCAGCAGCCAAGAGGGATGGAGGGGGACCTATGGCTACACCTTC. Translated: CASSQEGWRGTYGYTF. This chain connects TRBV14 to TRBJ1-2, with D maybe TRBD1 (6 bases). CDR1 SGHDN and CDR2 FVKESK come from the germline V gene. This CDR3 is 16 amino acids long. With 0 bases removed from V and 4 bases from J, the gap between germline ends came to 15 bases.

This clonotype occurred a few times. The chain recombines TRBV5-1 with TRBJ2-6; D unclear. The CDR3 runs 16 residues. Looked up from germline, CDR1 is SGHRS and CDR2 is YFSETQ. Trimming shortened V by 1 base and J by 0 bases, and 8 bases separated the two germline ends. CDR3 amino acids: CASSLLGNSGANVLTF. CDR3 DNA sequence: TGCGCCAGCAGCTTGTTAGGAAACTCTGGGGCCAACGTCCTGACTTTC.

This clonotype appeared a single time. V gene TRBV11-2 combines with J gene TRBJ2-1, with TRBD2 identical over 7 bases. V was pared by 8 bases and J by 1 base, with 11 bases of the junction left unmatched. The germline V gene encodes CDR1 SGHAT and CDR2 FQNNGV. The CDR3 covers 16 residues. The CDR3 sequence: CASATELAASYNEQFF. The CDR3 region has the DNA TGTGCCAGCGCCACGGAGCTAGCGGCATCCTACAATGAGCAGTTCTTC.

The CDR3 DNA is TGCAGTGCTAGAACATTACCGGTTTACTACGAGCAGTACTTC. It translates to CSARTLPVYYEQYF. This sequence joins TRBV20-1 and TRBJ2-7; no clear D. Trimming left V 2 bases short and J 3 bases short, with 14 bases between. CDR1 DFQATT and CDR2 SNEGSKA come from the germline V gene (reference sequence). CDR3 length: 14 residues.

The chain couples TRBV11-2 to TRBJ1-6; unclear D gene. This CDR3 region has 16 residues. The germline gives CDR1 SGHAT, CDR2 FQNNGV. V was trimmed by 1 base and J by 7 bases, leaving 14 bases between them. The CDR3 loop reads CASSLGGPGGNSPLHF. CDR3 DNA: TGTGCCAGCAGCTTAGGCGGACCCGGTGGGAATTCACCCCTCCACTTT.

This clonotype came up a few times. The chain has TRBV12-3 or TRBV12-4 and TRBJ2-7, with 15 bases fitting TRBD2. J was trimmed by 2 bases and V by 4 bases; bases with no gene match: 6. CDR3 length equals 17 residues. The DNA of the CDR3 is TGTGCCAGCAGTTCAGGACTAGCGGGGGGGCTCGCCTACGAGCAGTACTTC. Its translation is CASSSGLAGGLAYEQYF.

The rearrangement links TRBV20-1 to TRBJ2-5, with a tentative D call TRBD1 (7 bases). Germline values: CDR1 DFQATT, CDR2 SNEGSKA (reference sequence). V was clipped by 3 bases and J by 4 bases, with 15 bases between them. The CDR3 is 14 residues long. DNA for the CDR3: TGCAGTGCTAGGGAGGAGGGGGACAGAGAGACCCAGTACTTC. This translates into CSAREEGDRETQYF.

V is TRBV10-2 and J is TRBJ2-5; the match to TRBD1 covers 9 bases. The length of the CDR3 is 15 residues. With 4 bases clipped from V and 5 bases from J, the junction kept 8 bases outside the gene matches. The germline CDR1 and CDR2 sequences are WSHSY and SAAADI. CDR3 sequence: CASSAGTGSWETQYF. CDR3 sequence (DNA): TGCGCCAGCAGTGCCGGGACAGGGAGTTGGGAGACCCAGTACTTC.

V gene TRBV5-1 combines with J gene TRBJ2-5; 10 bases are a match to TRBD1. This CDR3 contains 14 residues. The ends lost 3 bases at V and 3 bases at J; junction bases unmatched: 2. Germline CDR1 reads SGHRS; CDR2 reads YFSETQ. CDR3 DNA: TGCGCCAGCAGCTGGGGACAGGGGAAAGAGACCCAGTACTTC. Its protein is CASSWGQGKETQYF.

CDR3 DNA sequence: TGTGCCAGCAGCGTAGGCTCCGATGGCTACACCTTC. It specifies CASSVGSDGYTF. This chain joins TRBV9 and TRBJ1-2, with D hard to call. V was clipped by 0 bases and J by 6 bases, with 6 bases between them. The CDR3 loop spans 12 amino acids. The germline V gene encodes CDR1 SGDLS and CDR2 YYNGEE.

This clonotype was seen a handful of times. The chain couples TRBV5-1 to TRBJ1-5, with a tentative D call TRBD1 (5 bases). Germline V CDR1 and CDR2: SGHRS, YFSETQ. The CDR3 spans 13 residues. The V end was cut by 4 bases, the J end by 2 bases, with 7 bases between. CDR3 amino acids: CASSTGRNQPQHF. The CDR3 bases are TGCGCCAGCAGCACAGGCCGCAATCAGCCCCAGCATTTT.

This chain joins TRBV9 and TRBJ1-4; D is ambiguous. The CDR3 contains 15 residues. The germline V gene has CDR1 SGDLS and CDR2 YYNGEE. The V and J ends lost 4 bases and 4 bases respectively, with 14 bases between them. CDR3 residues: CASSRSPGGNEKLFF. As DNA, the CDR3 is TGTGCCAGCAGCCGAAGTCCCGGAGGTAATGAAAAACTGTTTTTT.

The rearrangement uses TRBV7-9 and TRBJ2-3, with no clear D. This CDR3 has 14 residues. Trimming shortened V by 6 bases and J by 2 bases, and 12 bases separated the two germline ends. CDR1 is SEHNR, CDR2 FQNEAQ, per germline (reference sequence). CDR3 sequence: CASRNWGNTDTQYF. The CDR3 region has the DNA TGTGCCAGCAGGAATTGGGGAAACACAGATACGCAGTATTTT.

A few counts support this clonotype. The chain's CDR3 is CASSLPRVKGEQYF. The CDR3, as DNA: TGTGCCAGCAGCCTCCCCCGGGTAAAGGGGGAGCAGTACTTC. The V gene is TRBV21-1, the J gene TRBJ2-7; the listed D gene, TRBD1, was not tested against the DNA. TRBV21-1 is a pseudogene segment. CDR3 size: 14 residues.

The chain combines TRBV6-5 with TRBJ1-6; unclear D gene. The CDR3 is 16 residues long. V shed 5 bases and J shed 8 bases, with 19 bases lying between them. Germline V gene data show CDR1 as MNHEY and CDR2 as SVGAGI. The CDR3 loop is CASSPIASEIYSPLHF. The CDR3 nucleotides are TGTGCCAGCAGTCCAATCGCCTCGGAGATTTATTCACCCCTCCACTTT.

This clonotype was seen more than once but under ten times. The CDR3: CASSARQGSYNEQFF. In DNA form, the CDR3 reads TGTGCCAGCAGCGCCAGACAGGGCTCCTACAATGAGCAGTTCTTC. This sequence joins TRBV6-6 and TRBJ2-1, with 7 bases aligning to TRBD1. The J segment lost 0 bases and the V segment lost 6 bases, leaving 5 bases of the junction unmatched. Germline CDR1 MNHNY, CDR2 SVGAGI (reference sequence). The CDR3 runs 15 residues.